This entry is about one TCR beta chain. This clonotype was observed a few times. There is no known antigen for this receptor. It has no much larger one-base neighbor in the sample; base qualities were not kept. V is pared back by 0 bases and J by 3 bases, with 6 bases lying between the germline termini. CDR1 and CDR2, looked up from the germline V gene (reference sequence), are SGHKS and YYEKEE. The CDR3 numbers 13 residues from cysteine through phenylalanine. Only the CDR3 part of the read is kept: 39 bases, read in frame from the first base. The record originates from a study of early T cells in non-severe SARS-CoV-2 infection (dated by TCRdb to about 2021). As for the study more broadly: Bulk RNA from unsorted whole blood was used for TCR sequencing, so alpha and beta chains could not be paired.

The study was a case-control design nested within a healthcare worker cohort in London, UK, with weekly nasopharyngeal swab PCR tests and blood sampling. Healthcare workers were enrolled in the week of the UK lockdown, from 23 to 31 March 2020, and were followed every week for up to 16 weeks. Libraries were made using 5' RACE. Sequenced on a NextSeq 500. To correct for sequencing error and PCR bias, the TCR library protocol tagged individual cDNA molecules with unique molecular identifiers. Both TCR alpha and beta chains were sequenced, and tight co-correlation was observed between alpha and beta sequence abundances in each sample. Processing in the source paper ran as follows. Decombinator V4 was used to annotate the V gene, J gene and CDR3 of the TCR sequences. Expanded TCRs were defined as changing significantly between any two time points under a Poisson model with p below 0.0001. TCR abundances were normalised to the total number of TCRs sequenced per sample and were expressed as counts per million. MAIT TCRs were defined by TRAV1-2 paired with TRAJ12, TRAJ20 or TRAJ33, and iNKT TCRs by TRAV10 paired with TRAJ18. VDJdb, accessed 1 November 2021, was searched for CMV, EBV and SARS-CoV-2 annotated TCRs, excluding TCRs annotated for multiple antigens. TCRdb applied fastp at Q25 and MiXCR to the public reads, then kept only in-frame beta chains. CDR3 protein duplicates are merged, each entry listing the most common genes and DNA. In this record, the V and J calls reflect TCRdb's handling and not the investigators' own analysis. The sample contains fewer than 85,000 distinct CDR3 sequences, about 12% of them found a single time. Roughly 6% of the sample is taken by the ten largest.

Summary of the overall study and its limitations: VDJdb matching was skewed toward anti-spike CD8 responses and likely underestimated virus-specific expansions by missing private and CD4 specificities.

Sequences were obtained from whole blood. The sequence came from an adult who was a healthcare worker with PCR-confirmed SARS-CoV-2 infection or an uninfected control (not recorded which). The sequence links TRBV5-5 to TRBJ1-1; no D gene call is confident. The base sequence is TGTGCCAGCAGCTTGGAGGTTTACACTGAAGCTTTCTTT. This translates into CASSLEVYTEAFF.